These 29 T cell receptor beta chains came from one sample sequenced in a study of blood T cell repertoires in COVID-19. Here immunoSEQ multiplex PCR was the method, and the copy in TCRdb shows in-frame clones only, minus some. The sample holds 200,000 to 250,000 clones, more than 70% seen once. Sequencing was performed on peripheral blood. The origin of the receptors is a woman in her sixties or seventies with acute or convalescent COVID-19.

The CDR3 loop is CASSTYRGPGAKNIQYF. CDR3 nucleotide sequence: TGTGCCAGTTCTACTTACAGGGGCCCGGGGGCCAAAAACATTCAGTACTTC. This sequence joins TRBV19 and TRBJ2-4; TRBD1 matches at 7 bases. Germline V CDR1 and CDR2: LNHDA, SQIVND (reference sequence). The CDR3 extends over 17 amino acids. Losses at the gene ends were 8 bases for V and 1 base for J; bases not matched to a gene: 14.

The chain joins TRBV5-1 to TRBJ1-1, with a possible D match to TRBD1 (5 bases). Germline V gene lookup returns CDR1 SGHRS and CDR2 YFSETQ. Trimming left V 3 bases short and J 6 bases short, with 18 bases between. This CDR3 is 15 amino acids long. DNA for the CDR3: TGCGCCAGCAGCTACTACCGGGGGATAGTTGCTGAAGCTTTCTTT. Its translation is CASSYYRGIVAEAFF.

This sequence joins TRBV14 and TRBJ1-6, with 7 bases that match TRBD1. The CDR3 consists of 15 residues. Germline CDR1 is SGHDN and CDR2 is FVKESK. V shed 6 bases, J shed 10 bases, and the junction held 12 bases outside the gene matches. The CDR3 region is CASSPRDSPRSPLHF. CDR3 in DNA: TGTGCCAGCAGTCCCCGGGACAGCCCTAGGTCACCCCTCCACTTT.

In DNA, the CDR3 is TGCGCCAGCGGGGGCTGGTCGTCCGGGGCTAACTATGGCTACACCTTC. Its translation: CASGGWSSGANYGYTF. The J gene is TRBJ1-2, the V gene TRBV10-2; a weak D match, TRBD1 (6 bases). V shed 8 bases and J shed 0 bases, with 19 bases lying between them. Germline CDR1 reads WSHSY; CDR2 reads SAAADI. The CDR3 is 16 residues long.

As for this clone: At one end, the junction sequence differs from germline, possibly due to a read error. The genes are TRBV7-7 and TRBJ2-2; 9 nucleotides match TRBD2. Germline V gene lookup returns CDR1 SSHAT and CDR2 FNYEAQ (reference sequence). This CDR3 has 15 amino acids. CDR3 loop: CASSRTSVDTGELFF. The CDR3 DNA follows: TGTGCTAGCAGCAGGACTAGCGTAGACACCGGGGAGCTGTTTTTT.

The chain carries TRBV6-5 and TRBJ1-2; 10 bases align to TRBD1. This CDR3 comprises 15 residues. Per the germline V gene, CDR1 is MNHEY and CDR2 is SVGAGI. With V trimmed by 4 bases and J by 8 bases, 10 bases remained unmatched. Here the CDR3 DNA reads TGTGCCAGCAGTTCTCCGGGACAGGGGAGAAGAGGCTACACCTTC. Protein sequence: CASSSPGQGRRGYTF.

V usage is TRBV19 and J usage is TRBJ2-7; D is perhaps TRBD1 (5 bases). There are 15 residues in the CDR3. Germline V gives CDR1 LNHDA, CDR2 SQIVND (reference sequence). Trimming stripped 1 base from V and 0 bases from J, with 10 bases between. The CDR3 here is CASSIVTGPSYEQYF. The CDR3 DNA sequence: TGTGCCAGTAGTATAGTAACAGGACCCTCCTACGAGCAGTACTTC.

V usage is TRBV7-9 and J usage is TRBJ2-2; 10 bases are shared with TRBD1. Germline CDR1 SEHNR, CDR2 FQNEAQ (reference sequence). The CDR3 extends over 14 amino acids. With V trimmed by 4 bases and J by 6 bases, 2 bases remained unmatched. CDR3 region: CASSYGTGAGELFF. The CDR3 coding sequence is TGTGCCAGCAGCTACGGGACAGGGGCCGGGGAGCTGTTTTTT.

This clone was counted many times. This chain links TRBV4-1 with TRBJ2-7; 8 bases agree with TRBD2. CDR1 and CDR2 (germline): MGHRA, YSYEKL. The trim removed 3 bases at V and 3 bases at J, leaving 10 bases unmatched. CDR3 length: 16 amino acids. The CDR3 nucleotides are TGCGCCAGCAGCCAGTTCCAAGCGGGGGCAAACTACGAGCAGTACTTC. Translated, it gives CASSQFQAGANYEQYF.

The chain uses TRBV28 and TRBJ2-7; 7 bases align to TRBD1. After removal of 7 bases from V and 5 bases from J, the junction contained 11 bases not matched to a gene. The germline CDR1 and CDR2 sequences are MDHEN and SYDVKM. This CDR3 spans 14 amino acids. The CDR3 DNA follows: TGTGCCAGCATCTCCGGGACAGTTCGCAACGAGCAGTACTTC. It encodes CASISGTVRNEQYF.

The chain links TRBV9 to TRBJ1-2; D is unresolved. Per germline, CDR1 SGDLS and CDR2 YYNGEE. The germline V and J ends were trimmed by 0 bases and 0 bases, with 9 bases remaining between them. This CDR3 comprises 15 residues. CDR3 sequence: CASSVVPSSNYGYTF. The CDR3 bases are TGTGCCAGCAGCGTAGTACCAAGCTCTAACTATGGCTACACCTTC.

The V gene is TRBV27, the J gene TRBJ1-1; 9 positions agree with TRBD1. CDR3 length: 13 residues. V shed 7 bases and J 4 bases; nucleotides not matched to a gene: 4. Germline V CDR1 and CDR2: MNHEY, SMNVEV (reference sequence). DNA for the CDR3: TGTGCCAGCACCTTGACAGGGGGCACTGAAGCTTTCTTT. Translating it yields CASTLTGGTEAFF.

The V gene is TRBV4-2, the J gene TRBJ1-3; 7 positions match TRBD1. This CDR3 has 17 residues. Germline-derived CDR1 and CDR2 are LGHNA and YNFKEQ. J gave up 0 bases and V 3 bases, and 8 bases lay outside the gene matches. For the CDR3, the DNA is TGTGCCAGCAGCCATCGACAGGGTTGGAACTCTGGAAACACCATATATTTT. Translation gives CASSHRQGWNSGNTIYF.

The CDR3 DNA reads as TGTGCCAGCAGTTCCCCCGCGGGGGCCAACACTGAAGCTTTCTTT. Its translation is CASSSPAGANTEAFF. The chain combines TRBV27 with TRBJ1-1; weak D call: TRBD1 (6 bases). The germline CDR1 and CDR2 sequences are MNHEY and SMNVEV (reference sequence). The CDR3 covers 15 residues. Trimming took 4 bases from V and 2 from J, leaving 14 bases between them.

The chain carries TRBV7-3 and TRBJ2-6; TRBD2 matches 7 bases. This CDR3 has 18 amino acids. Losses at the gene ends were 2 bases for V and 2 bases for J; bases not matched to a gene: 9. Germline assignment: CDR1 SGHTA and CDR2 FQGTGA. The CDR3 spells CASSLASGSLTGANVLTF. CDR3 bases: TGTGCCAGCAGCTTAGCTAGCGGCTCCTTAACTGGGGCCAACGTCCTGACTTTC.

The rearrangement uses TRBV7-8 and TRBJ1-1; no clear D gene. The germline V gene has CDR1 SGHVS and CDR2 FQNEAQ. The length of the CDR3 is 16 residues. The V end lost 5 bases, the J end lost 0 bases, and 16 bases lay between the germline ends. The CDR3 loop is CASSAPAGIMNTEAFF. The CDR3, as DNA: TGTGCCAGCAGCGCGCCTGCCGGGATCATGAACACTGAAGCTTTCTTT.

The chain joins TRBV5-1 to TRBJ2-7; 7 nucleotides match TRBD2. The CDR3 loop spans 18 amino acids. Germline assignment: CDR1 SGHRS and CDR2 YFSETQ. The trim removed 0 bases at V and 0 bases at J, leaving 12 bases unmatched. CDR3 in amino acids: CASSLDYGSGASSYEQYF. CDR3 sequence (DNA): TGCGCCAGCAGCTTGGACTACGGGAGCGGGGCTAGCTCCTACGAGCAGTACTTC.

Details on this clone: The sample holds other DNA sequences that translate to the same CDR3. The genes are TRBV10-3 and TRBJ1-4; D is unresolved. CDR1 is ENHRY, CDR2 SYGVKD, per germline. The CDR3 is 12 residues long. With 2 bases removed from V and 7 bases from J, the gap between germline ends came to 5 bases. The CDR3 coding sequence is TGTGCCATCAGTGAGCGGGGTGAAAAACTGTTTTTT. Amino acids: CAISERGEKLFF.

The chain is built from TRBV27 and TRBJ1-5; a weak D match, TRBD1 (5 bases). The CDR3 length is 14 residues. Germline assignment: CDR1 MNHEY and CDR2 SMNVEV (reference sequence). Trimming stripped 3 bases from V and 4 bases from J, with 10 bases between. The CDR3 region is CASSLSGLNQPQHF. The CDR3 DNA reads as TGTGCCAGCAGTTTGTCAGGGTTGAATCAGCCCCAGCATTTT.

V is TRBV5-1 and J is TRBJ2-1, with TRBD2 identical over 7 bases. CDR1 is SGHRS and CDR2 is YFSETQ in the germline V gene. V shed 6 bases and J 4 bases; nucleotides not matched to a gene: 10. The CDR3 has 15 amino acids. The CDR3 region is CASTPAGDLYNEQFF. In DNA form, the CDR3 reads TGCGCCAGCACCCCCGCGGGGGACCTTTACAATGAGCAGTTCTTC. Combining the CDR3 with reference TRBV5-1 and TRBJ2-1 gives the whole variable domain KAGVTQTPRYLIKTRGQQVTLSCSPISGHRSVSWYQQTPGQGLQFLFEYFSETQRNKGNFPGRFSGRQFSNSRSEMNVSTLELGDSALYLCASTPAGDLYNEQFFGPGTRLTVL.

The chain employs TRBV6-5 and TRBJ1-2; TRBD1 agrees at 9 bases. The V segment lost 4 bases and the J segment 1 base; nucleotides outside the gene matches: 7. This CDR3 has 16 amino acids. Germline loops: CDR1 MNHEY, CDR2 SVGAGI. The CDR3 loop reads CASSFGGTGLNYGYTF. CDR3 nucleotides: TGTGCCAGCAGTTTCGGGGGGACAGGGCTTAACTATGGCTACACCTTC.

This clone was picked up one time. This chain links TRBV9 with TRBJ2-2; TRBD1 is a possible D gene (5 bases). Trimming removed 0 bases at V and 2 bases at J, with 11 bases between. The CDR3 is made up of 16 amino acids. Looked up from germline, CDR1 is SGDLS and CDR2 is YYNGEE. CDR3 amino acids: CASSVEGQINTGELFF. CDR3 nucleotide sequence: TGTGCCAGCAGCGTAGAGGGGCAGATAAACACCGGGGAGCTGTTTTTT. Full variable domain (outside the CDR3, taken from reference TRBV9 and TRBJ2-2): DSGVTQTPKHLITATGQRVTLRCSPRSGDLSVYWYQQSLDQGLQFLIQYYNGEERAKGNILERFSAQQFPDLHSELNLSSLELGDSALYFCASSVEGQINTGELFFGEGSRLTVL.

The chain carries TRBV30 and TRBJ2-7; 10 bases are shared with TRBD2. There are 14 residues in the CDR3. Germline CDR1 and CDR2: GTSNPN and SVGIG (reference sequence). With 5 bases clipped from V and 6 bases from J, the junction kept 10 bases outside the gene matches. CDR3 DNA sequence: TGTGCCTGGGTAAGGACTAGCGGCATAGGCGAGCAGTACTTC. This sequence encodes CAWVRTSGIGEQYF.

This chain uses TRBV11-2 with TRBJ1-4; the match to TRBD1 covers 9 bases. V lost 5 bases, J lost 7 bases, and 14 bases stayed unmatched. This CDR3 has 17 amino acids. The V gene's germline CDR1 is SGHAT and CDR2 FQNNGV. The CDR3 region has the DNA TGTGCCAGCAGCGTCTCCGGGACAGGGCCCTTTTTTGAAAAACTGTTTTTT. It codes for CASSVSGTGPFFEKLFF.

The gene calls are TRBV5-1 and TRBJ2-1, with 14 positions matching TRBD2. The V segment lost 2 bases and the J segment 6 bases; nucleotides outside the gene matches: 4. Germline values: CDR1 SGHRS, CDR2 YFSETQ. The CDR3 has 16 amino acids. The DNA of the CDR3 is TGCGCCAGCAGCTTTGGACTAGCGGGGGGATTCAATGAGCAGTTCTTC. Residues: CASSFGLAGGFNEQFF.

J is TRBJ2-3 and V is TRBV14; TRBD2 matches at 13 bases. CDR1 is SGHDN, CDR2 FVKESK, per germline. V was pared by 4 bases and J by 4 bases, with 11 bases of the junction left unmatched. This CDR3 is built from 18 residues. The CDR3 loop is CASSRDLRLAGGSDTQYF. CDR3 in DNA: TGTGCCAGCAGCCGAGACCTTAGACTAGCGGGAGGTTCAGATACGCAGTATTTT.

This clone was seen once. The chain couples TRBV6-5 to TRBJ1-1; D unclear. V shed 7 bases and J shed 8 bases, with 17 bases lying between them. In germline, CDR1 is MNHEY, CDR2 SVGAGI. The CDR3 totals 13 residues. CDR3 DNA: TGTGCCAGCATCCCTCGGACTCGCCCCGAAGCTTTCTTT. It translates to CASIPRTRPEAFF.

The chain recombines TRBV5-1 with TRBJ2-1, with TRBD2 matching over 7 bases. CDR3 length equals 13 residues. The trim removed 0 bases at V and 15 bases at J, leaving 9 bases unmatched. The V gene's germline CDR1 is SGHRS and CDR2 YFSETQ. CDR3 loop: CASSLDLTGLSFF. The CDR3 bases are TGCGCCAGCAGCTTGGATCTTACGGGACTATCGTTCTTC.

Concerning this clone: At the DNA level, this CDR3 is encoded by other sequences in the same sample as well. The CDR3 nucleotides are TGTGCCAGCAGCCCAAGCGGGAGGGCCTACGAGCAGTACTTC. It encodes CASSPSGRAYEQYF. The chain has TRBV3-1 (or the pseudogene TRBV3-2) and TRBJ2-7, with 10 bases lining up with TRBD2. J was trimmed by 2 bases and V by 4 bases; bases with no gene match: 2. CDR1 is LGHDT and CDR2 is YNNKEL in the germline V gene (reference sequence). This CDR3 region has 14 residues.